This T cell receptor (beta chain) was recovered during a study of blood T cells in healthy people across ages. Germline CDR1 reads DFQATT; CDR2 reads SNEGSKA (reference sequence). The CDR3 extends over 11 amino acids. Trimming shortened V by 8 bases and J by 7 bases, and 13 bases separated the two germline ends. The second PCR ran about 6 to 12 cycles with a sample-barcoded 5' primer and J-beta primers. One entry per CDR3 protein, called by TCRdb with MiXCR from the 5' RACE reads. The sample has fewer than 1,000,000 distinct CDR3 sequences; around 45% are singletons. The authors extracted at least 6 micrograms of total RNA per sample. Only one count was recorded for this clonotype. Its antigen is unidentified. Study conclusions and caveats: More naive CD4+ cells and higher diversity were found in long-lived than in aged donors. Per million T cells, the diversity of TCR beta decreased roughly linearly as age advanced.

The sequence was collected from a man aged 55 to 70 in good health. Sequences were obtained from blood. The chain is built from TRBV20-1 and TRBJ2-3; tentative D call: TRBD1 (6 bases). Written as DNA, the CDR3 is TGCAGTCACCCCAGGGGAAATACGCAGTATTTT. Its translation is CSHPRGNTQYF.